This T cell receptor (beta chain) was obtained from a study of cytomegalovirus exposure and HLA in healthy donors listed by TCRdb under 2017. Notes on the research overall: An earlier analysis of under 600 of the donors reported about 290 Gb of sequence data and roughly 110 million unique TCR beta sequences from 150 million to 200 million T cells. Roughly 300 gigabases of sequencing data and tens of millions of unique TCR sequences made up an early release that covered several hundred HLA-typed donors. Of the roughly 400 genotyped donors, about 80% fell in the genetic ancestry cluster associated with self-reported Caucasian donors. The study aimed to test whether cataloging public T cell receptors could reveal signatures of past pathogen exposure. Using immunosequencing, the study profiled T cell repertoires from fewer than 850 subjects and related those repertoires to cytomegalovirus serostatus. A separate validation cohort of roughly 130 different subjects was used in addition to the roughly 670-subject first cohort. To predict cytomegalovirus infection status, the study combined high-throughput TCR immunosequencing, statistical association of individual TCRs with disease status, and machine learning. A later analysis re-analyzed previously published TCR beta repertoires from 666 donors and added high-resolution HLA genotyping to study TCR occurrence patterns. Rather than drawing on any new phenotypic data, the later analysis identified candidate immune exposures from TCR beta sequences and the way those sequences occurred across donors. In an earlier analysis of roughly 540 of the donors, high-throughput TCR beta sequencing was used to judge whether each TCR beta V gene segment behaved as functional or pseudogenic. Donor age, sex, ethnicity and CMV serostatus were collected together with the repertoire data. A later genetic analysis used genome-wide SNP genotypes for about three fifths of the 666 donors, treating that subset as a discovery cohort. All discovery cohort repertoires had been generated using a single sequencing platform. Both class I and class II loci were covered by HLA typing, at four-digit resolution. Typing coverage varied by locus: roughly 620-640 donors for A, B, C, DRB1 and DQB1; around 560 for DQA1; over 600 for DPA1; roughly 450 for DPB1. Roughly five DR-DQ haplotypes were treated as single units for association and clustering because of strong linkage in the cohort. On average, about 200,000 unique TCR beta nucleotide sequences were sequenced per donor among about 400 genotyped donors of the cohort, with about 19% of those sequences being non-productive.

The cohort was made up of several hundred healthy bone marrow donors. At the time of sampling, all cohort members were nominally healthy, though unrecorded immune exposures were likely present. The donor was CMV seronegative and belonged to the group of 352 seronegative cohort members. A peripheral blood sample was provided by each donor, and peripheral blood mononuclear cells were used for TCR beta sequencing. Genomic DNA was extracted from the blood cell samples with the Qiagen DNeasy Blood Extraction Kit. Findings and caveats that apply to the study as a whole: The presence/absence analyses assumed that sequencing depth was roughly uniform across donors, and that assumption may not be true. A later analysis reported that several top co-occurrence clusters appeared linked to parvovirus B19, influenza, CMV and Epstein-Barr virus. A later genetic analysis associated a missense DCLRE1C variant with V-gene and J-gene trimming of TCR beta chains, and an independent cohort replicated the association. Most TCR sequences were seen in very few donors, while some public TCRs were found in many individuals. Because some donors lacked HLA typing at each locus, the association tests relied only on the typed subset. A total of around 150 TCR beta chains were listed by the study as associated with cytomegalovirus. A later genetic analysis reported fewer N-insertions in productive TCRs among donors in an Asian-associated ancestry cluster than the 666-donor mean. Linkage disequilibrium might explain the correlated functional status among segregating V segments, but an unknown experimental factor could not be excluded. In vitro tests confirmed that a few of the cytomegalovirus-associated TCR beta chains recognize cytomegalovirus antigens. Immune exposure information for the cohort was limited to CMV serostatus. A later analysis associated 16,951 TCR beta sequences with specific HLA alleles at a false discovery rate of 0.05. A further reported finding was that TCR beta sequences accurately predicted the HLA-A and HLA-B alleles for most subjects in the first cohort. Compared with equally common non-associated chains, HLA-associated TCR beta chains in a later analysis were more clonally expanded and had lower generation probabilities. Cytomegalovirus status was reported to be diagnosed by the classifier with high specificity and sensitivity in both the original and validation cohorts. In an earlier analysis of 450 to 750 of the donors, most TCR beta V segments appeared in productive rearrangements about 87% or about 30% of the time, broadly matching IMGT annotations. A cluster of highly shared sequence variants was judged likely to be a technical artifact of the sequencing pipeline. The authors suggested that the approach could potentially be generalized to other disease states and immunological phenotypes. Strong co-occurrence of HLA alleles, especially DR and DQ, made assigning TCR associations to individual alleles difficult. In this cohort, only TCR beta chains were sequenced, and detectable features were limited by the absence of alpha or paired-chain data. In a later analysis, the rate of TCR association differed among HLA loci, with DRB1 alleles having the most associated TCRs and HLA-C alleles having the fewest. In a later analysis, most CMV-associated TCR beta chains were found to appear HLA-restricted, with HLA associations seemingly driven largely by CMV exposure. Because counts were too low, roughly 18 rarely observed V segments, including chromosome 9 orphons, were left out of the earlier analysis of a few hundred of the donors.

Notes on this clone: Its target antigen remains unknown. No much larger clone exists at a distance of one base, and base qualities are not known.

Library preparation used the immunoSEQ multiplex PCR assay. For the multiplex PCR, a mixture combining 60 forward primers for TCR Vbeta segments and 13 reverse primers for TCR Jbeta segments was used. The CDR3 region of rearranged TCR beta genes was amplified from genomic DNA by a multiplex PCR assay. The Illumina HiSeq System was used to sequence the amplified TCR beta libraries as 87-base-pair reads. The study's processing was this. In a later analysis, tens of millions of unique TCR beta chains were counted across the 500 to 850 repertoires, and roughly 9.9 million of these chains were shared by at least two donors. Raw reads were error-corrected and collapsed into unique sequences by a nearest-neighbor algorithm in which closely related sequences were merged to remove PCR and sequencing errors. Alignment of CDR3 sequences to IMGT reference sequences was used to assign V, D and J gene segments. For a sequence to be retained, a match of at least six nucleotides to both a V gene segment and a J gene segment was required. Rearrangements were called productive when the CDR3 lacked stop codons and stayed in frame with V and J; all others were non-productive. CDR3 was defined according to IMGT convention as the region running from the second conserved V-encoded cysteine to the conserved J-encoded phenylalanine. The earlier analysis of about 530 of the donors excluded any sequence lacking an unambiguous match to a single V gene segment. In an earlier analysis of 587 of the donors, a V segment was called functional when productive rearrangements were above 56.7%, and segregating when the standard deviation between donors exceeded 5%. A statistical classification framework was built for diagnosing cytomegalovirus status from the catalog of TCR beta chain sequences. V and J gene assignment, in a later analysis, came from comparing TCR nucleotide sequences with IMGT/GENE-DB human TR gene sequences. Using the TCRdist pipeline, a later analysis assigned CDR3 sequences along with most-parsimonious VDJ recombination scenarios. In a later analysis, each TCR beta chain was defined by its CDR3 amino acid sequence together with its V-gene family, and reads lacking a unique V-gene family were excluded. A later analysis removed 592 highly shared, low-generation-probability nucleotide sequences to deal with suspected cross-contamination and a sequencing artifact. In a later analysis, a clonal expansion index for each public chain was calculated from normalized within-repertoire ranks of inferred template counts. Generation probabilities in a later analysis came from a VDJ recombination model fitted to out-of-frame rearrangements, and those results were checked against IGoR. In a later analysis, hypergeometric tests were used to score TCR-TCR, TCR-HLA and TCR-CMV co-occurrence, with a repertoire-size bias correction applied to TCR pairs. In a later analysis, false discovery rates were estimated by permuting HLA or CMV assignments 20 times. In a later analysis, co-occurring TCRs were grouped with DBSCAN, and TCRdist sequence similarity was added when clustering was performed within HLA-allele-positive subsets. Repertoires with fewer than 30,000 or more than 120,000 public chains were left out of co-occurrence clustering, as were five repertoires with anomalous nucleotide sharing. Not all clones reach the TCRdb copy of this immuneACCESS table, which keeps in-frame sequences only. Checked studies attribute under half of the gap to unresolved V genes and leave the rest unexplained. D and trimming come from the DNA, and the V and J calls and clone size come from that table. This sample comprises 200,000 or so clones, approximately 84% of them detected only once. In total, the top ten clones hold around 0.21% of the sample.

This clonotype was sampled from a girl in the first two years of life in good health and CMV-seronegative. Source material: PBMCs.

The DNA is as follows: TGCGCCAGCAGTGGGGGTACTCCGGGACAGGGGGAGACCCAGTACTTC. It encodes CASSGGTPGQGETQYF. The sequence joins TRBV10-1 to TRBJ2-5, with 10 junctional bases fitting TRBD1. The cysteine opens and the phenylalanine closes a CDR3 of 16 amino acids. The CDR3 DNA has 48 bases and is translated from base 1. The germline V gene (reference sequence) specifies WNHNN as CDR1 and SYGVQD as CDR2. V ends up 4 bases short and J 5 bases short, with an unmatched junction base count of 10.